The 9 T cell receptor beta chains below come from one sample, sequenced in a study of shared clonotypes between healthy human individuals. Assay used: immunoSEQ multiplex PCR; TCRdb lists only in-frame clones, some missing. The repertoire has under 600,000 clones, over 60% of them found once; the top ten carry approximately 13%. The sequenced sample was PBMCs. The receptors originated from a woman aged 40 to 50 in good health. Some clones in this sample may be carry-over from other donors' samples.

This sequence joins TRBV18 and TRBJ1-1; D remains ambiguous. Trimming took off 3 bases at V and 5 bases at J, with 10 bases between the two ends. Germline V gene sequence: CDR1 KGHSH, CDR2 LQKENI. This CDR3 is 13 amino acids long. The CDR3 here is CASSPQVGTEAFF. The CDR3 nucleotides are TGTGCCAGCTCACCGCAGGTGGGGACTGAAGCTTTCTTT.

The chain links TRBV15 to TRBJ1-1; D call uncertain. The CDR3 consists of 15 residues. Germline values: CDR1 LNHNV, CDR2 YYDKDF (reference sequence). V was shortened by 0 bases and J by 2 bases, with 10 bases between the two germline ends. DNA of the CDR3: TGTGCCACCAGCAGAGAGAGGACCGCCAACACTGAAGCTTTCTTT. Protein sequence: CATSRERTANTEAFF.

J is TRBJ1-2 and V is TRBV28; possible D gene TRBD1, 6 bases. V shed 6 bases and J shed 4 bases, with 18 bases lying between them. The CDR3 is 15 residues long. Germline V gene sequence: CDR1 MDHEN, CDR2 SYDVKM. CDR3 sequence: CASSDGQSAFYGYTF. The CDR3 DNA reads TGTGCCAGCAGCGATGGACAGTCAGCCTTCTATGGCTACACCTTC.

This chain links TRBV6-4 with TRBJ2-1; 8 bases map to TRBD2. CDR3 length equals 16 residues. Germline-derived CDR1 and CDR2 are MRHNA and SNTAGT. Trimming removed 0 bases from V and 8 bases from J; junction bases left unmatched: 9. CDR3 bases: TGTGCCAGCAGTGACTCGAGGCGCGGGGGGATGCATGAGCAGTTCTTC. Protein sequence: CASSDSRRGGMHEQFF.

The chain links TRBV6-1 to TRBJ2-7, with D possibly TRBD1 on 5 matching bases. CDR1 and CDR2 (germline): MNHNS, SASEGT. V lost 5 bases and J lost 2, with 13 bases in between. The CDR3 totals 14 residues. As DNA, the CDR3 is TGTGCCAGCAGTCATCGGGTGGACACCTACGAGCAGTACTTC. Translated, it gives CASSHRVDTYEQYF.

The chain has TRBV7-2 and TRBJ1-4, with 7 bases identical to TRBD1. The junction had 14 bases not matched to a gene; V was cut back by 4 bases and J by 6 bases. The CDR3 contains 17 residues. Germline CDR1 is SGHTA and CDR2 is FQGNSA. The CDR3 protein is CASSSNGRGRGDEKLFF. The CDR3 nucleotides read TGTGCCAGCAGCTCTAATGGAAGGGGGCGTGGAGATGAAAAACTGTTTTTT.

This clone has just one count. The chain links TRBV7-8 to TRBJ2-1, with TRBD1 identical over 12 bases. CDR3 length equals 16 residues. The germline V gene has CDR1 SGHVS and CDR2 FQNEAQ. V lost 3 bases and J lost 6; bases outside the gene matches: 6. The CDR3 sequence is CASSLGQGAFSNEQFF. CDR3 DNA sequence: TGTGCCAGCAGCTTGGGACAGGGGGCCTTCAGCAATGAGCAGTTCTTC.

The V gene is TRBV5-1, the J gene TRBJ1-4, with 7 bases aligning to TRBD1. Germline lookup yields CDR1 SGHRS and CDR2 YFSETQ. Trimming cost V 4 bases and J 4 bases; bases outside gene matches: 7. The CDR3 has 15 residues. The CDR3 reads CASSGGQPFNEKLFF. Here the CDR3 DNA reads TGCGCCAGCAGCGGGGGACAGCCTTTTAATGAAAAACTGTTTTTT. The entire variable domain, with the rest obtained from reference TRBV5-1 and TRBJ1-4, is as follows: KAGVTQTPRYLIKTRGQQVTLSCSPISGHRSVSWYQQTPGQGLQFLFEYFSETQRNKGNFPGRFSGRQFSNSRSEMNVSTLELGDSALYLCASSGGQPFNEKLFFGSGTQLSVL.

This chain links TRBV5-5 with TRBJ2-2, with D possibly matching TRBD2 (5 bases). The V and J ends lost 4 bases and 7 bases respectively, with 17 bases between them. CDR3 length: 15 amino acids. Germline CDR1 SGHKS, CDR2 YYEKEE (reference sequence). CDR3 sequence (DNA): TGTGCCAGCAGCGGCCGGGAACTTAGCATCGGGGAGCTGTTTTTT. It translates to CASSGRELSIGELFF.